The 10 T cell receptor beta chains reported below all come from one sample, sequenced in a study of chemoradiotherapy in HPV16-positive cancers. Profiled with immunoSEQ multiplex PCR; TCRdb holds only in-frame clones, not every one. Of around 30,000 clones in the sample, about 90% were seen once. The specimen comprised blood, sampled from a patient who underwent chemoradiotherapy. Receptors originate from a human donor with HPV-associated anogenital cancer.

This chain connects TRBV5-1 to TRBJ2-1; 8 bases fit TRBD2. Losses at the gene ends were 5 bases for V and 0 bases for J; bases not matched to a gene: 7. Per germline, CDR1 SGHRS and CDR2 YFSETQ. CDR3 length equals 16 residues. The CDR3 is CASRDRSGSSYNEQFF. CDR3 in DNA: TGCGCCAGCAGAGACCGAAGCGGGAGCTCCTACAATGAGCAGTTCTTC.

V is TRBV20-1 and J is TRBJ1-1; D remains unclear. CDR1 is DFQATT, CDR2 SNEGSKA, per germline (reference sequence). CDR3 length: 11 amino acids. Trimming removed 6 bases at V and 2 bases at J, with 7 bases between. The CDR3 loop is CSAGVNTEAFF. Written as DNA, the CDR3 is TGCAGTGCCGGGGTTAACACTGAAGCTTTCTTT.

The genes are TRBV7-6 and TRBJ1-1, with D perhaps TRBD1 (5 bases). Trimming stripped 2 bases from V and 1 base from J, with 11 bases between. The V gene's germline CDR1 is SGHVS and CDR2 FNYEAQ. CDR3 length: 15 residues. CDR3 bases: TGTGCCAGCAGCTTAATTACAGGAGCGAACACTGAAGCTTTCTTT. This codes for CASSLITGANTEAFF.

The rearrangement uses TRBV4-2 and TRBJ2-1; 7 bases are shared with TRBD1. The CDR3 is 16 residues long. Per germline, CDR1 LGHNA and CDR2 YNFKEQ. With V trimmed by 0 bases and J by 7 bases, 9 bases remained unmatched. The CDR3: CASSQDLGGWGNEQFF. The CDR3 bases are TGTGCCAGCAGCCAAGACTTAGGGGGCTGGGGGAATGAGCAGTTCTTC.

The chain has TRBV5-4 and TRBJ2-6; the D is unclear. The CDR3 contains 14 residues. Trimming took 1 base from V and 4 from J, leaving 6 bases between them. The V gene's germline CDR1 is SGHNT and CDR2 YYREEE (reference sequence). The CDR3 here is CASSLRVGANVLTF. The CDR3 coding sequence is TGTGCCAGCAGCTTGAGGGTCGGGGCCAACGTCCTGACTTTC. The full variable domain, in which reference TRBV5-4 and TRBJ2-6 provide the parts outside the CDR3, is ETGVTQSPTHLIKTRGQQVTLRCSSQSGHNTVSWYQQALGQGPQFIFQYYREEENGRGNFPPRFSGLQFPNYSSELNVNALELDDSALYLCASSLRVGANVLTFGAGSRLTVL.

The CDR3 reads CASSRVAETGETQYF. The CDR3 DNA follows: TGTGCCAGTAGTCGTGTAGCGGAGACAGGAGAGACCCAGTACTTC. V and J are TRBV19 and TRBJ2-5; D possibly matches TRBD1 or TRBD2 (6 bases each). The CDR3 loop spans 15 amino acids. Germline values: CDR1 LNHDA, CDR2 SQIVND (reference sequence). The ends were cut back, 5 bases at V and 4 bases at J, with 17 bases in the middle.

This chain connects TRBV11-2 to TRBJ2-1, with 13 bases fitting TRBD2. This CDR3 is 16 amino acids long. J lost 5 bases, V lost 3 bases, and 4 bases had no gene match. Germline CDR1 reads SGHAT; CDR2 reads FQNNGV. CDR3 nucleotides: TGTGCCAGCAGCTTTCGGACTAGCGGGAGCCACAATGAGCAGTTCTTC. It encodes CASSFRTSGSHNEQFF.

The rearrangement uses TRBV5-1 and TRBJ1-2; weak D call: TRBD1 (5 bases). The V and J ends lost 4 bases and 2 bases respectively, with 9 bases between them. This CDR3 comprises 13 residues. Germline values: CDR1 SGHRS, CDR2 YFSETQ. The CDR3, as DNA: TGCGCCAGCAGCCTGGGGGGGAACTATGGCTACACCTTC. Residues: CASSLGGNYGYTF. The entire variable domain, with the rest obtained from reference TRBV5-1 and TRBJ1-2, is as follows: KAGVTQTPRYLIKTRGQQVTLSCSPISGHRSVSWYQQTPGQGLQFLFEYFSETQRNKGNFPGRFSGRQFSNSRSEMNVSTLELGDSALYLCASSLGGNYGYTFGSGTRLTVV.

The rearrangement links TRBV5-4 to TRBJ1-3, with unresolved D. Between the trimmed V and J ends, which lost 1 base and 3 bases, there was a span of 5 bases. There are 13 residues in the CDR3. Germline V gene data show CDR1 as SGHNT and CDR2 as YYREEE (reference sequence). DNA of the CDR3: TGTGCCAGCAGCTTGTGGGATGGAAACACCATATATTTT. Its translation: CASSLWDGNTIYF.

CDR3 DNA: TGTGCCAGCAGCTCTTCAGCGGGAGCCGACGAGCAGTACTTC. It yields the protein CASSSSAGADEQYF. The chain carries TRBV7-6 and TRBJ2-7; 8 bases match TRBD2. Germline V gene sequence: CDR1 SGHVS, CDR2 FNYEAQ. The junction had 7 bases not matched to a gene; V was cut back by 4 bases and J by 5 bases. This CDR3 has 14 residues.